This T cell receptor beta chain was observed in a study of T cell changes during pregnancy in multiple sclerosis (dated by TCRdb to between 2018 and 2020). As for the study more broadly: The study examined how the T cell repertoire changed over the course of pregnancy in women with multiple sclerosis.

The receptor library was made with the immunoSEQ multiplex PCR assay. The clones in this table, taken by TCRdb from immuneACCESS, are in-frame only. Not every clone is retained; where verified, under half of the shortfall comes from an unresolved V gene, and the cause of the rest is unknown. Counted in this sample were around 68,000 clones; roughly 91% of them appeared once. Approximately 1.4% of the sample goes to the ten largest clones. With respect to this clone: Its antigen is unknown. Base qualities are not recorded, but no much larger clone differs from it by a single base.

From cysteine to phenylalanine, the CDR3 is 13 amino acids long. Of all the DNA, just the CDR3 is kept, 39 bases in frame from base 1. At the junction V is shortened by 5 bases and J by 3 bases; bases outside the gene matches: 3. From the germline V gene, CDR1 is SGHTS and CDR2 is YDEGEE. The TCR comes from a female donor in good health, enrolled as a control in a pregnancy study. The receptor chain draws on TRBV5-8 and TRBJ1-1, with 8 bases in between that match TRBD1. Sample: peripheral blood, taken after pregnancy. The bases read TGTGCCAGCAGTCTCAGGGGGCACACTGAAGCTTTCTTT. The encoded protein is CASSLRGHTEAFF. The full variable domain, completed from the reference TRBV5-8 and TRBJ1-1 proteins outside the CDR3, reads EAGVTQSPTHLIKTRGQQATLRCSPISGHTSVYWYQQALGLGLQFLLWYDEGEERNRGNFPPRFSGRQFPNYSSELNVNALELEDSALYLCASSLRGHTEAFFGQGTRLTVV.